A single sample is the source of the 27 T cell receptor beta chains below, sequenced in a study of human T cells and chemical hapten exposure. TCRdb re-called the RACE reads with MiXCR, one entry per CDR3 protein. The sample consists of some 110,000 distinct CDR3 sequences, roughly 12% of them appearing once. Time point reported: patch test 1, 2 weeks after DPC sensitization. Treatment defined: therapeutic diphenylcyclopropenone sensitization with weekly scalp DPC. The sample was whole blood, taken in connection with sensitization to the hapten diphenylcyclopropenone (DPC). The source of these receptors is a woman in her fifties or sixties with alopecia areata. Some clones in this sample may be carry-over from other donors' samples.

This clonotype was seen at least ten times. V is TRBV28 and J is TRBJ1-1; D unresolved. The germline gives CDR1 MDHEN, CDR2 SYDVKM. Trimming cost V 6 bases and J 7 bases, with 9 bases left between them. The CDR3 has 11 amino acids. The DNA for the CDR3 is TGTGCCAGCAGACTGGGATTTGAAGCTTTCTTT. Encoded protein: CASRLGFEAFF.

V usage is TRBV28 and J usage is TRBJ1-1; no firm D call. V lost 7 bases and J lost 1, with 10 bases in between. Germline-derived CDR1 and CDR2 are MDHEN and SYDVKM. CDR3 length: 13 residues. CDR3 sequence (DNA): TGTGCCAGCATACGACGGAGGAACACTGAAGCTTTCTTT. Translated, it gives CASIRRRNTEAFF.

The chain has TRBV12-3 or TRBV12-4 and TRBJ2-1, with TRBD2 identical over 9 bases. The CDR3 loop spans 14 amino acids. With 11 bases clipped from V and 0 bases from J, the junction kept 5 bases outside the gene matches. The CDR3 sequence: CAGGRGGSYNEQFF. Here the CDR3 DNA reads TGTGCCGGCGGGAGGGGTGGCTCCTACAATGAGCAGTTCTTC.

Only a few counts were recorded for this clonotype. This sequence joins TRBV20-1 and TRBJ1-6; D is uncertain. CDR1 DFQATT and CDR2 SNEGSKA come from the germline V gene (reference sequence). The CDR3 has 16 amino acids. The V gene lost 0 bases and the J gene lost 2 bases, with 11 bases spanning the gap. CDR3 protein: CSARDPRAAYNSPLHF. DNA for the CDR3: TGCAGTGCTAGAGACCCCCGGGCGGCCTATAATTCACCCCTCCACTTT.

The rearrangement links TRBV29-1 to TRBJ2-1; TRBD1 might be the D (6 bases). The germline V and J ends were trimmed by 4 bases and 1 base, with 14 bases remaining between them. In germline, CDR1 is SQVTM, CDR2 ANQGSEA. The CDR3 spans 15 residues. CDR3 nucleotide sequence: TGCAGCGTTGCACAGGGTTCTCCATCCTACAATGAGCAGTTCTTC. This codes for CSVAQGSPSYNEQFF.

The chain is built from TRBV29-1 and TRBJ2-7, with D maybe TRBD2 (6 bases). The germline V gene has CDR1 SQVTM and CDR2 ANQGSEA. CDR3 size: 12 residues. V dropped 4 bases and J dropped 5 bases, with 12 bases sitting between them. The CDR3 protein is CSVARGEDEQYF. CDR3 sequence (DNA): TGCAGCGTTGCGCGGGGTGAAGACGAGCAGTACTTC.

Many counts were recorded for this clonotype. This sequence joins TRBV7-2 and TRBJ1-3, with D tentatively TRBD1 (5 bases). V was trimmed by 5 bases and J by 0 bases, leaving 11 bases between them. Germline loops: CDR1 SGHTA, CDR2 FQGNSA. The CDR3 loop spans 15 amino acids. DNA of the CDR3: TGTGCCAGCAGCCAGACAGTGGACTCTGGAAACACCATATATTTT. This translates into CASSQTVDSGNTIYF.

In this sample, this clonotype turned up a few times. The chain recombines TRBV7-9 with TRBJ2-1; D is uncertain. CDR1 and CDR2 (germline): SEHNR, FQNEAQ (reference sequence). The V end was cut by 2 bases, the J end by 0 bases, with 8 bases between. The CDR3 has 15 residues. The CDR3 nucleotides are TGTGCCAGCAGCTTACGAGGTGGCTCCTACAATGAGCAGTTCTTC. As protein: CASSLRGGSYNEQFF.

This clonotype has a count of ten or more. This chain links TRBV13 with TRBJ1-6, with 7 bases that match TRBD1. The V and J ends lost 2 bases and 8 bases, in that order; junction bases with no gene match: 3. This CDR3 has 14 amino acids. CDR1 PRHDT and CDR2 FYEKMQ come from the germline V gene (reference sequence). CDR3 bases: TGTGCCAGCAGCTTACGACAGGGAGATTCACCCCTCCACTTT. Its translation: CASSLRQGDSPLHF. The full variable domain, with the rest looked up from reference TRBV13 and TRBJ1-6, is AAGVIQSPRHLIKEKRETATLKCYPIPRHDTVYWYQQGPGQDPQFLISFYEKMQSDKGSIPDRFSAQQFSDYHSELNMSSLELGDSALYFCASSLRQGDSPLHFGNGTRLTVT.

This clonotype was picked up many times. The chain combines TRBV4-1 with TRBJ2-1; 9 nucleotides align to TRBD2. Germline loops: CDR1 MGHRA, CDR2 YSYEKL. The CDR3 is 16 residues long. With V trimmed by 3 bases and J by 3 bases, 6 bases remained unmatched. The CDR3 region is CASSQVRLAVYNEQFF. As DNA, the CDR3 is TGCGCCAGCAGCCAGGTGAGACTAGCGGTCTACAATGAGCAGTTCTTC.

This clonotype was counted between two and nine times. The chain carries TRBV28 and TRBJ1-4, with D uncertain. The CDR3 loop spans 14 amino acids. Germline V gene sequence: CDR1 MDHEN, CDR2 SYDVKM. Trimming removed 8 bases at V and 5 bases at J, with 15 bases between. CDR3 sequence reads: CASGLLASNEKLFF. The CDR3, as DNA: TGTGCCAGCGGCCTTCTAGCTTCAAATGAAAAACTGTTTTTT.

The chain has TRBV7-2 and TRBJ2-6; D is uncertain. Trimming removed 6 bases at V and 4 bases at J, with 19 bases between. Germline V gives CDR1 SGHTA, CDR2 FQGNSA. The CDR3 is 17 residues long. CDR3 sequence: CASSLRYRPAGANVLTF. CDR3 sequence (DNA): TGTGCCAGCAGTCTTAGGTATCGGCCCGCCGGGGCCAACGTCCTGACTTTC.

The chain is built from TRBV6-5 and TRBJ2-7; maybe TRBD2 (5 bases). Per germline, CDR1 MNHEY and CDR2 SVGAGI. This CDR3 spans 12 amino acids. Trimming removed 9 bases at V and 4 bases at J, with 13 bases between. The CDR3 here is CASTDSRYEQYF. In nucleotides, the CDR3 is TGTGCCAGTACGGACTCCCGTTACGAGCAGTACTTC.

The rearrangement uses TRBV18 and TRBJ2-7; 8 bases align to TRBD1. Germline V gene data show CDR1 as KGHSH and CDR2 as LQKENI. This CDR3 region has 14 residues. The trim removed 3 bases at V and 6 bases at J, leaving 7 bases unmatched. The CDR3 loop is CASSPSAGGGEQYF. CDR3 bases: TGTGCCAGCTCACCCTCTGCAGGGGGCGGCGAGCAGTACTTC.

The chain is built from TRBV7-6 and TRBJ1-4, with D hard to call. V was clipped by 2 bases and J by 6 bases, with 10 bases between them. The CDR3 has 14 residues. CDR1 and CDR2 from the germline V gene are SGHVS and FNYEAQ. In nucleotides, the CDR3 is TGTGCCAGCAGCTTAATCCCTAATGATGAAAAACTGTTTTTT. This codes for CASSLIPNDEKLFF. Full variable domain (outside the CDR3, taken from reference TRBV7-6 and TRBJ1-4): GAGVSQSPRYKVTKRGQDVALRCDPISGHVSLYWYRQALGQGPEFLTYFNYEAQQDKSGLPNDRFSAERPEGSISTLTIQRTEQRDSAMYRCASSLIPNDEKLFFGSGTQLSVL.

The V call is TRBV29-1, the J call TRBJ1-5, with TRBD1 identical over 7 bases. There are 13 residues in the CDR3. V trimming: 6 bases; J trimming: 6 bases; junction bases outside the gene matches: 8. Germline CDR1 reads SQVTM; CDR2 reads ANQGSEA. Here the CDR3 DNA reads TGCAGCGTCGAGACAGGGACCTGTCAGCCCCAGCATTTT. It is translated as CSVETGTCQPQHF.

The CDR3 nucleotides are TGTGCCAGCAGCTACGGGGGCAGTCCAACTAATGAAAAACTGTTTTTT. Residues: CASSYGGSPTNEKLFF. V and J are TRBV28 and TRBJ1-4; maybe TRBD1 (6 bases). In germline, CDR1 is MDHEN, CDR2 SYDVKM. V lost 6 bases and J 0 bases, leaving 14 bases between the germline ends. This CDR3 has 16 residues.

This clonotype appeared a few times. V and J are TRBV6-4 and TRBJ2-1; 12 bases match TRBD1. Germline V gene sequence: CDR1 MRHNA, CDR2 SNTAGT. This CDR3 has 14 residues. J lost 8 bases, V lost 6 bases, and 5 bases had no gene match. DNA for the CDR3: TGTGCCAGCAGGCGGGACAGGGGGCCGGATGAGCAGTTCTTC. Translating gives CASRRDRGPDEQFF.

This clonotype has a handful of counts. V usage is TRBV6-5 and J usage is TRBJ1-5; D remains ambiguous. Trimming took off 2 bases at V and 4 bases at J, with 6 bases between the two ends. The CDR3 covers 13 residues. The germline V gene has CDR1 MNHEY and CDR2 SVGAGI. For the CDR3, the DNA is TGTGCCAGCAGTTACCTAAGGAATCAGCCCCAGCATTTT. It translates to CASSYLRNQPQHF.

In its sample, this clonotype was seen a few times. This rearrangement joins TRBV10-1 to TRBJ2-1; D gene ambiguous. Looked up from germline, CDR1 is WNHNN and CDR2 is SYGVQD (reference sequence). The CDR3 has 12 residues. Between the trimmed V and J ends, which lost 4 bases and 4 bases, there was a span of 5 bases. CDR3 in amino acids: CASSGQYNEQFF. The CDR3 bases are TGCGCCAGCAGTGGCCAGTACAATGAGCAGTTCTTC.

This clonotype was counted between two and nine times. The chain has TRBV2 and TRBJ2-6; D may be TRBD1 (6 bases). CDR1 is SNHLY and CDR2 is FYNNEI in the germline V gene. V shed 6 bases and J shed 0 bases, with 15 bases lying between them. The CDR3 spans 17 residues. The CDR3 nucleotides are TGTGCCAGCAGGGTTGACAGGACCAGCTCTGGGGCCAACGTCCTGACTTTC. Protein product: CASRVDRTSSGANVLTF.

The V call is TRBV7-6, the J call TRBJ1-1, with TRBD1 matching 8 bases. In germline, CDR1 is SGHVS, CDR2 FNYEAQ. CDR3 length: 13 amino acids. V was clipped by 2 bases and J by 8 bases; unmatched bases: 4. The CDR3 region is CASSLSQGGEAFF. The CDR3 DNA reads TGTGCCAGCAGCTTATCACAGGGGGGCGAAGCTTTCTTT.

The gene calls are TRBV25-1 and TRBJ1-3; perhaps TRBD1 as D (6 bases). The CDR3 is 14 residues long. In germline, CDR1 is MGHDK, CDR2 SYGVNS. Deletions cut 2 bases from V and 4 bases from J, with 9 bases between. CDR3 nucleotide sequence: TGTGCCAGCAGTGAACCAGGGGCGGGAAACACCATATATTTT. Its translation is CASSEPGAGNTIYF.

This clonotype was seen repeatedly, ten times or more. The J gene is TRBJ2-1, the V gene TRBV10-3; 8 bases align to TRBD1. Germline lookup yields CDR1 ENHRY and CDR2 SYGVKD. This CDR3 spans 12 amino acids. The junction had 1 base not matched to a gene; V was cut back by 4 bases and J by 8 bases. CDR3 DNA sequence: TGTGCCATCAGTGCGACAGGGGATGAGCAGTTCTTC. Translated, it gives CAISATGDEQFF.

This rearrangement joins TRBV20-1 to TRBJ1-5; D is uncertain. The CDR3 totals 14 residues. Trimming left V 5 bases short and J 0 bases short, with 11 bases between. Germline V gives CDR1 DFQATT, CDR2 SNEGSKA (reference sequence). The CDR3 reads CSASGSISNQPQHF. DNA of the CDR3: TGCAGTGCTTCAGGTTCTATTAGCAATCAGCCCCAGCATTTT.

As for this clonotype: It may be a read error: a sequence one base away is much more abundant. V usage is TRBV29-1 and J usage is TRBJ2-2; a weak D match, TRBD2 (5 bases). Germline CDR1 and CDR2: SQVTM and ANQGSEA. The V end was cut by 4 bases, the J end by 4 bases, with 16 bases between. This CDR3 is 15 amino acids long. The CDR3 DNA sequence: TGCAGCGTTGGGGGAAGATCTAGCCCCACCGGGGAGCTGTTTTTT. Its protein is CSVGGRSSPTGELFF.

The rearrangement joins TRBV5-1 to TRBJ2-5; D may be TRBD2 (6 bases). CDR3 length equals 13 residues. Germline values: CDR1 SGHRS, CDR2 YFSETQ. Trimming shortened V by 4 bases and J by 5 bases, and 12 bases separated the two germline ends. As DNA, the CDR3 is TGCGCCAGCAGCAATCCTAGCGAGGAGACCCAGTACTTC. As protein: CASSNPSEETQYF. The whole variable domain, remainder taken from reference TRBV5-1 and TRBJ2-5, is KAGVTQTPRYLIKTRGQQVTLSCSPISGHRSVSWYQQTPGQGLQFLFEYFSETQRNKGNFPGRFSGRQFSNSRSEMNVSTLELGDSALYLCASSNPSEETQYFGPGTRLLVL.